The T cell receptor (beta chain) under discussion was sequenced for a study of Ad26.COV2.S vaccination and SARS-CoV-2 variants. Study summary: A COV1001 Ad26.COV2.S trial-arm participant provided the sample. Findings and limits, study-wide: Measurements of TCR breadth and depth may have given underestimates of the total T cell responses.

This clone was picked up one time. The antigen is undetermined. This CDR3 has 17 amino acids. The V segment lost 2 bases and the J segment 0 bases; nucleotides outside the gene matches: 6. CDR1 is SGHNT and CDR2 is YENEEA in the germline V gene. The treatment was: about 20 received Ad26.COV2.S at low or high dose, single or two shots; about 5 received placebo; per-sample allocation not given. Day 63 following the first vaccine or placebo injection was when the samples were taken. An adult of 18-55 years in Boston served as donor. Profiled with immunoSEQ multiplex PCR; TCRdb holds only in-frame clones, not every one. Altogether hundreds of thousands of clones are present, about 89% being singletons, with the ten largest covering about 1.5%.

The sample was peripheral blood, taken in a trial of Ad26.COV2.S vaccine versus placebo. The chain is built from TRBV11-3 and TRBJ2-3; 9 bases are shared with TRBD1. The source is a person between 18 and 59 years old who received the Ad26.COV2.S COVID-19 vaccine or a placebo. CDR3 bases: TGTGCCAGCAGCTTATGGTCCGGGACAGGGAGCACAGATACGCAGTATTTT. Its translation: CASSLWSGTGSTDTQYF.